The present entry profiles one TCR beta chain with its context. There are 15 residues in the CDR3. The V end lost 6 bases, the J end lost 9 bases, and 22 bases lay between the germline ends. The germline CDR1 and CDR2 sequences are KGHSH and LQKENI. When replicate PCRs were run on sorted subsets, they used 200 to 250 ng DNA, approximately 33,000 T cell genomes. Using immunoSEQ multiplex PCR, the repertoire was profiled, and TCRdb retains in-frame clones only, with some absent. The sample consists of 2 million to 3 million clones, over 85% of them appearing once. The data were obtained in a study of shared clonotypes between healthy human individuals.

The TCR was taken from a man between 18 and 35 years old in good health. Sequences were obtained from naive CD4+ T cells sorted from blood. Subset here: CD45RA+ positively selected. The chain combines TRBV18 with TRBJ2-3; D could derive from TRBD1 or TRBD2 (6 bases each). DNA of the CDR3: TGTGCCAGCTCCGGGACTGGCCCCCCACAGGGAACGCAGTATTTT. Amino acid sequence: CASSGTGPPQGTQYF.